Shown below are 10 T cell receptor beta chains from a single sample sequenced in a study of Graves' ophthalmopathy and Graves' hyperthyroidism (dated by TCRdb to the late 2010s). Instrument used: Illumina HiSeq 2000. For repertoire sequencing, the TCR beta CDR3 regions were amplified from RNA transcripts. HTBI primers and the Qiagen OneStep RT-PCR kit were used in a first-round RT-PCR, which was followed by a second-round multiplex PCR, size selection and purification. TCRdb took the public reads, trimmed them with fastp at Q25, ran MiXCR for clone calling and kept in-frame beta chains. Rows merge per CDR3 protein into single entries with the most common DNA and genes. This sample comprises hundreds of thousands of distinct CDR3 sequences, around 45% of them detected only once. Roughly half of the sample is taken by the ten largest. The sequenced material came from peripheral blood. The source is an adult man with Graves' ophthalmopathy.

The genes are TRBV11-1 and TRBJ2-5; 9 bases map to TRBD1. Germline V gene data show CDR1 as SGHAT and CDR2 as FQDESV (reference sequence). The CDR3 length is 17 residues. The junction had 16 bases not matched to a gene; V was cut back by 6 bases and J by 5 bases. The CDR3 nucleotides are TGTGCCAGCAGTGGGGGGTATCGGGACAGGGTCTCGGAGACCCAGTACTTC. Translating gives CASSGGYRDRVSETQYF. Variable domain in full (rest from reference TRBV11-1 and TRBJ2-5): EAEVAQSPRYKITEKSQAVAFWCDPISGHATLYWYRQILGQGPELLVQFQDESVVDDSQLPKDRFSAERLKGVDSTLKIQPAELGDSAMYLCASSGGYRDRVSETQYFGPGTRLLVL.

This clonotype was seen a few times. The chain carries TRBV20-1 and TRBJ1-2; TRBD1 matches 8 bases. Trimming removed 2 bases from V and 5 bases from J; junction bases left unmatched: 10. CDR3 length: 15 residues. Per germline, CDR1 DFQATT and CDR2 SNEGSKA (reference sequence). CDR3 in DNA: TGCAGTGCTAGATACATGACAGGGGATGGATATGGCTACACCTTC. Protein product: CSARYMTGDGYGYTF.

This clonotype was detected only a few times. V and J are TRBV19 and TRBJ1-5; D call uncertain. Germline loops: CDR1 LNHDA, CDR2 SQIVND (reference sequence). This CDR3 has 14 residues. With 1 base removed from V and 6 bases from J, the gap between germline ends came to 10 bases. Here the CDR3 DNA reads TGTGCCAGTAGTATAGGGAGGAATGGTCAGCCCCAGCATTTT. It translates to CASSIGRNGQPQHF.

The chain employs TRBV7-3 and TRBJ1-4; D not certain. Germline CDR1 reads SGHTA; CDR2 reads FQGTGA. Trimming removed 2 bases from V and 0 bases from J, with 7 bases in between. CDR3 length equals 15 residues. The CDR3 is CASSLAQATNEKLFF. The CDR3 DNA reads TGTGCCAGCAGCTTAGCTCAAGCAACTAATGAAAAACTGTTTTTT.

In its sample, this clonotype was seen a few times. The chain recombines TRBV19 with TRBJ1-5, with no clear D. The ends were cut back, 7 bases at V and 2 bases at J, with 12 bases in the middle. The CDR3 runs 14 residues. Germline V gives CDR1 LNHDA, CDR2 SQIVND (reference sequence). CDR3 protein: CASTRYAGNQPQHF. Here the CDR3 DNA reads TGTGCCAGTACCCGATACGCGGGCAATCAGCCCCAGCATTTT.

Remarks on this clonotype: At one end, the junction sequence differs from germline, possibly due to a read error. This sequence joins TRBV5-8 and TRBJ1-4, with 10 positions matching TRBD1. Germline V gene data show CDR1 as SGHTS and CDR2 as YDEGEE. The CDR3 length is 13 residues. The CDR3 region has the DNA TGCGCCAGCAGGGGACAGGGGACGGAAAAACTGTTTTTT. Its protein is CASRGQGTEKLFF.

In this sample, this clonotype turned up many times. This chain connects TRBV7-9 to TRBJ1-1; 8 bases agree with TRBD1. Germline V gene lookup returns CDR1 SEHNR and CDR2 FQNEAQ (reference sequence). Germline trimming cut 6 bases from V and 3 bases from J; bases unmatched to any gene: 3. This CDR3 region has 13 residues. CDR3 sequence reads: CASSSDRDTEAFF. DNA for the CDR3: TGTGCCAGCAGTTCGGACAGGGACACTGAAGCTTTCTTT.

This clonotype was seen a handful of times. This rearrangement joins TRBV4-1 to TRBJ2-5; D is unclear. V was clipped by 1 base and J by 12 bases, with 9 bases between them. This CDR3 has 11 amino acids. Germline loops: CDR1 MGHRA, CDR2 YSYEKL. CDR3 coding DNA: TGCGCCAGCAGCCAAGGGACGGTCGAGTACTTC. Translation: CASSQGTVEYF.

The rearrangement links TRBV20-1 to TRBJ2-7, with 9 bases identical to TRBD2. The junction had 6 bases not matched to a gene; V was cut back by 3 bases and J by 3 bases. Germline V gives CDR1 DFQATT, CDR2 SNEGSKA (reference sequence). The CDR3 has 14 residues. The CDR3 DNA reads TGCAGTGCTAGGGTTGCGGGAGGGGTCTACGAGCAGTACTTC. This gives the protein CSARVAGGVYEQYF.

The chain combines TRBV24-1 with TRBJ1-4; D possibly corresponds to TRBD1 (5 bases). Germline-derived CDR1 and CDR2 are KGHDR and SFDVKD. There are 17 residues in the CDR3. Deletions cut 2 bases from V and 3 bases from J, with 15 bases between. CDR3 protein: CATSDSMTAGSNEKLFF. The CDR3 bases are TGTGCCACCAGTGATTCCATGACAGCGGGCTCTAATGAAAAACTGTTTTTT.